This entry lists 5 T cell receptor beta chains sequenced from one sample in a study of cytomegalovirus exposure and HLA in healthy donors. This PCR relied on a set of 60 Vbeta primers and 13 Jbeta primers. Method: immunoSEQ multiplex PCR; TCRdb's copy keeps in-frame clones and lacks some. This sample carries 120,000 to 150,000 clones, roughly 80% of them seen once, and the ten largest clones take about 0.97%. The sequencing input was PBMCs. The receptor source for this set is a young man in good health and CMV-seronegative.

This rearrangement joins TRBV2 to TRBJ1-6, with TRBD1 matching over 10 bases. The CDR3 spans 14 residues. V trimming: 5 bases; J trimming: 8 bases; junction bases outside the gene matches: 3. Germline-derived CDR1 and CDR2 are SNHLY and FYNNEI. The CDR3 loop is CASSWDRGHSPLHF. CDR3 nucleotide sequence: TGTGCCAGCAGTTGGGACAGGGGACATTCACCCCTCCACTTT. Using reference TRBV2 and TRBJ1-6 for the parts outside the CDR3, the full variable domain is EPEVTQTPSHQVTQMGQEVILRCVPISNHLYFYWYRQILGQKVEFLVSFYNNEISEKSEIFDDQFSVERPDGSNFTLKIRSTKLEDSAMYFCASSWDRGHSPLHFGNGTRLTVT.

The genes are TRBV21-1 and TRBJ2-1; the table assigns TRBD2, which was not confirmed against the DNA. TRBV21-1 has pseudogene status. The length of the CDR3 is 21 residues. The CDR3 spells CASSLNQGTSGGVGSYNEQFF. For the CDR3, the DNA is TGTGCCAGCAGCCTAAATCAAGGGACTAGCGGGGGGGTAGGGTCCTACAATGAGCAGTTCTTC.

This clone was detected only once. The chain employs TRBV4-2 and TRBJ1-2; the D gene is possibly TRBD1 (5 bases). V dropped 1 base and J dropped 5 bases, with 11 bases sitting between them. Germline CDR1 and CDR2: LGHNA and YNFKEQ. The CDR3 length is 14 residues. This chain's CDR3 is CASSQGGTVYGYTF. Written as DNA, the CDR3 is TGTGCCAGCAGCCAAGGAGGGACTGTATATGGCTACACCTTC.

CDR3 in DNA: TGCGCCAGCAGTCGCGAACCCTACAATGAGCAGTTCTTC. It encodes CASSREPYNEQFF. The chain carries TRBV5-1 and TRBJ2-1, with D hard to call. In germline, CDR1 is SGHRS, CDR2 YFSETQ. The CDR3 is made up of 13 amino acids. Trimming pared 5 bases from V and 2 bases from J, leaving 8 bases between.

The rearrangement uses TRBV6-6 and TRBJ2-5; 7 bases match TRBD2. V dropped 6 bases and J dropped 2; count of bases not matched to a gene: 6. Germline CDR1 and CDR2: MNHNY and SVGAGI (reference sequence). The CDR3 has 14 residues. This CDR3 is CASSGTNSQETQYF. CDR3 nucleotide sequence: TGTGCCAGCAGCGGGACTAATTCACAAGAGACCCAGTACTTC.